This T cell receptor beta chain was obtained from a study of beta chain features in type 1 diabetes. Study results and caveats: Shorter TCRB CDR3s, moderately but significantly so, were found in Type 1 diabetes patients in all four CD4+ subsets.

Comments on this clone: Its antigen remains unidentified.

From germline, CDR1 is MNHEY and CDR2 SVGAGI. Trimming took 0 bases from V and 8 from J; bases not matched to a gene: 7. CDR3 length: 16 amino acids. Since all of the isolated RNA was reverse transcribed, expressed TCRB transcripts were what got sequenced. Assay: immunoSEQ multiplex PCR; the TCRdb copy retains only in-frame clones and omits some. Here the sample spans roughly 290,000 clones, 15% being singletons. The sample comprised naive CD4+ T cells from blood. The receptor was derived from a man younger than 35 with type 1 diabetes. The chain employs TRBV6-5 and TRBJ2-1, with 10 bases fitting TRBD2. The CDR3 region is CASSYSRASGSHEQFF. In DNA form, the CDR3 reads TGTGCCAGCAGTTACTCGAGGGCTAGCGGGAGCCATGAGCAGTTCTTC.